This T cell receptor beta chain was recorded in a study of control samples from healthy donors and cancer patients. Method: immunoSEQ multiplex PCR; TCRdb's copy keeps in-frame clones and lacks some. The sample records about 82,000 clones, about 89% being singletons. Germline V gene sequence: CDR1 SGHRS, CDR2 YFSETQ. This CDR3 region has 16 residues. Trimming cost V 3 bases and J 2 bases; bases outside gene matches: 7. This clonotype was obtained from a man aged 50 to 59 in good health. This chain uses TRBV5-1 with TRBJ2-3; 9 positions match TRBD2. Sequenced material: blood. CDR3 DNA: TGCGCCAGCAGCTCCATGAGCGGGGGGAACACAGATACGCAGTATTTT. Amino acids: CASSSMSGGNTDTQYF.